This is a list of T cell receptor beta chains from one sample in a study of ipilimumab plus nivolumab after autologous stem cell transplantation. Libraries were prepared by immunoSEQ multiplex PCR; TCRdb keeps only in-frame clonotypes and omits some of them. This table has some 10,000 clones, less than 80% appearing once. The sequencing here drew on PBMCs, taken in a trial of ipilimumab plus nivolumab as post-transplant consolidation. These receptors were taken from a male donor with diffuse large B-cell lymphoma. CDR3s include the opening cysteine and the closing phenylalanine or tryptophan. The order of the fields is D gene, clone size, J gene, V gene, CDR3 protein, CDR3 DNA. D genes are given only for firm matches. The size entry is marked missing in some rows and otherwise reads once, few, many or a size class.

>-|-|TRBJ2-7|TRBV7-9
CASSLWGGGASSYEQYF
TGTGCCAGCAGCTTATGGGGCGGGGGCGCGAGCTCCTACGAGCAGTACTTC
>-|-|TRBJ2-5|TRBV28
CASSGGTGQETQYF
TGTGCCAGCAGTGGCGGGACTGGACAAGAGACCCAGTACTTC
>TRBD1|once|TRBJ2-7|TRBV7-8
CASSSAPGQGSYEQYF
TGTGCCAGCAGCTCTGCTCCGGGACAGGGAAGCTACGAGCAGTACTTC
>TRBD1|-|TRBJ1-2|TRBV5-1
CASSPGQGLYGYTF
TGCGCCAGCAGCCCCGGACAGGGTCTCTATGGCTACACCTTC
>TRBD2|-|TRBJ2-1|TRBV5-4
CASSSPGLAGASYNEQFF
TGTGCCAGCAGCTCACCGGGACTAGCGGGGGCTTCCTACAATGAGCAGTTCTTC
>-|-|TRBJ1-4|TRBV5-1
CASSLLLGAGEKLFF
TGCGCCAGCAGCTTGTTATTGGGGGCAGGAGAAAAACTGTTTTTT
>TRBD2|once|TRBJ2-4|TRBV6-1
CASSGWGTSGVENIQYF
TGTGCCAGCAGTGGATGGGGGACTAGCGGGGTAGAAAACATTCAGTACTTC
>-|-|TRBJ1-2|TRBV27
CASGRTETNYGYTF
TGTGCCAGCGGCCGGACAGAAACTAACTATGGCTACACCTTC
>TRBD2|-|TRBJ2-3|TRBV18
CASSPGLGGADTQYF
TGTGCCAGCTCACCGGGACTAGGCGGCGCAGATACGCAGTATTTT
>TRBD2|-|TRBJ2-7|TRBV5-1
CASTVTSGGVEQYF
TGCGCCAGCACTGTGACTAGCGGGGGAGTCGAGCAGTACTTC
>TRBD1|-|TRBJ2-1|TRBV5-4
CASSLEGAAYNEQFF
TGTGCCAGCAGCTTGGAGGGGGCTGCCTACAATGAGCAGTTCTTC
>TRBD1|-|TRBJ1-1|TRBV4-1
CASSQDRDRATRTEAFF
TGCGCCAGCAGCCAGGACCGGGACAGGGCTACTAGGACTGAAGCTTTCTTT
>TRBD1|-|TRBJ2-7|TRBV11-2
CASSLDLGQVYEQYF
TGTGCCAGCAGCTTAGATCTAGGACAGGTCTACGAGCAGTACTTC
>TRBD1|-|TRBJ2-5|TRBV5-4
CASSRIDRGETQYF
TGTGCCAGCAGCCGAATCGACAGGGGAGAGACCCAGTACTTC
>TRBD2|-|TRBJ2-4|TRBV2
CASSEGGKGKNIQYF
TGTGCCAGCAGTGAGGGGGGGAAGGGCAAAAACATTCAGTACTTC
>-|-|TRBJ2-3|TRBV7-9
CASSPGGGLFTDTQYF
TGTGCCAGCAGCCCAGGGGGGGGTCTTTTCACAGATACGCAGTATTTT
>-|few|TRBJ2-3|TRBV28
CASITHGDTQYF
TGTGCCAGCATTACCCATGGAGATACGCAGTATTTT
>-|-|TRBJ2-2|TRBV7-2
CASSLGGTNTGELFF
TGTGCCAGCAGCTTAGGGGGCACGAACACCGGGGAGCTGTTTTTT
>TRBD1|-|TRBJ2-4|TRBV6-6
CASLGAGTERNIQYF
TGTGCCAGTTTAGGAGCCGGGACAGAAAGAAACATTCAGTACTTC
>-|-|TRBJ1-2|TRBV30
CAWSIPTGLQTGGYTF
TGTGCCTGGAGTATTCCGACCGGGCTCCAGACCGGCGGCTACACCTTC
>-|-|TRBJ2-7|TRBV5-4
CASSLFRDGSYEQYF
TGTGCCAGCAGCTTGTTCAGGGATGGCTCCTACGAGCAGTACTTC
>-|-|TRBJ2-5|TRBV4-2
CASSQGQGIETQYF
TGTGCCAGCAGCCAAGGGCAGGGGATCGAGACCCAGTACTTC
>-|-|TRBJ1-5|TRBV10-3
CAISESGVNSNQPQHF
TGTGCCATCAGTGAGTCGGGGGTGAATAGCAATCAGCCCCAGCATTTT
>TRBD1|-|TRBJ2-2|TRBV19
CASRGQANTGELFF
TGTGCCAGTAGGGGACAGGCGAACACCGGGGAGCTGTTTTTT
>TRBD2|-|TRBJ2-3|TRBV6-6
CASSRGLAGGIDTQYF
TGTGCCAGCAGCCGAGGACTAGCGGGGGGTATAGATACGCAGTATTTT
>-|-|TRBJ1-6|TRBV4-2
CASSHQGGNSPLHF
TGTGCCAGCAGCCATCAAGGGGGGAATTCACCCCTCCACTTT
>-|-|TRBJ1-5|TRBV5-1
CASSLGSDQPQHF
TGCGCCAGCAGCTTGGGGTCGGATCAGCCCCAGCATTTT
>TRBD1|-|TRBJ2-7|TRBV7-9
CASSLAGGPYEQYF
TGTGCCAGCAGCTTAGCAGGGGGCCCCTACGAGCAGTACTTC
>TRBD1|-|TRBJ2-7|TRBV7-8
CASSPGTGAYEQYF
TGTGCCAGCAGCCCGGGGACAGGGGCCTACGAGCAGTACTTC
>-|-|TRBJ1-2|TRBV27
CASSLMGGSFYGYTF
TGTGCCAGCAGTTTAATGGGAGGGTCATTCTATGGCTACACCTTC
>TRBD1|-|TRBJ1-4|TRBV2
CASTKAGTGEEKLFF
TGTGCCAGCACCAAAGCCGGGACAGGGGAAGAAAAACTGTTTTTT
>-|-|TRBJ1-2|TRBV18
CASSPPETGSRFLGGYTF
TGTGCCAGCTCACCCCCGGAGACAGGATCCCGCTTCCTCGGTGGCTACACCTTC
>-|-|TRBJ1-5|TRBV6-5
CASSYGPGQPQHF
TGTGCCAGCAGTTACGGACCTGGGCAGCCCCAGCATTTT
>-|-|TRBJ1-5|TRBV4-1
CASSQIISLVRTNQPQHF
TGCGCCAGCAGCCAAATAATCTCCCTCGTCCGGACCAATCAGCCCCAGCATTTT
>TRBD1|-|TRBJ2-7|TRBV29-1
CSVELRDRVTYEQYF
TGCAGCGTGGAACTCCGGGACAGGGTTACCTACGAGCAGTACTTC
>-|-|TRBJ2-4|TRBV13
CASSQGIGNIQYF
TGTGCCAGCAGCCAGGGGATAGGAAACATTCAGTACTTC
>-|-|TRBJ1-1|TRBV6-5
CASWDNGNTEAFF
TGTGCCAGCTGGGACAATGGGAACACTGAAGCTTTCTTT
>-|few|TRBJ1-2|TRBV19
CASSKATGVVANYGYTF
TGTGCCAGTAGTAAAGCGACAGGTGTGGTAGCTAACTATGGCTACACCTTC
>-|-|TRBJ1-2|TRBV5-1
CASSLAAGEGYGYTF
TGCGCCAGCAGCTTGGCGGCGGGAGAAGGCTATGGCTACACCTTC
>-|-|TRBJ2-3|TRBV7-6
CASSLLVVGSADTQYF
TGTGCCAGCAGCTTACTAGTGGTGGGTAGCGCAGATACGCAGTATTTT
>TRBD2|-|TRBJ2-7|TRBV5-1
CASSLGISSGGPPYEQYF
TGCGCCAGCAGCTTGGGCATATCAAGCGGGGGGCCTCCCTACGAGCAGTACTTC
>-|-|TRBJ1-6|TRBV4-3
CASSQDGNSPLHF
TGCGCCAGCAGCCAAGACGGGAATTCACCCCTCCACTTT
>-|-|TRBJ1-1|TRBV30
CAWAPGVNTEAFF
TGTGCCTGGGCCCCCGGGGTGAACACTGAAGCTTTCTTT
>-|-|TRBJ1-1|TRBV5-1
CASSLVPGEVNTEAFF
TGCGCCAGCAGCTTGGTCCCAGGAGAAGTGAACACTGAAGCTTTCTTT
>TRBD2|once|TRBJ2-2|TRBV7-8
CASSWASGGNTGELFF
TGTGCCAGCAGCTGGGCTAGCGGGGGGAACACCGGGGAGCTGTTTTTT
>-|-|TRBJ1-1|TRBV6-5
CASSYSNLGTEAFF
TGTGCCAGCAGTTACTCGAACTTGGGTACTGAAGCTTTCTTT
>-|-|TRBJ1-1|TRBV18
CASSPPSLGTEAFF
TGTGCCAGCTCACCACCGTCCTTGGGCACTGAAGCTTTCTTT
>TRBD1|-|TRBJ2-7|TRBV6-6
CASSPRDSSNEQYF
TGTGCCAGCAGTCCAAGGGACAGTTCGAACGAGCAGTACTTC
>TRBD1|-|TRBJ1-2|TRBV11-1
CASTGQVFYGYTF
TGTGCCAGCACCGGACAGGTTTTCTATGGCTACACCTTC
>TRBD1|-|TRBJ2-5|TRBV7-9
CASSLVAGGETQYF
TGTGCCAGCAGCTTAGTAGCAGGGGGAGAGACCCAGTACTTC
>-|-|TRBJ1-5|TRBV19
CASSTRPGPGNQPQHF
TGTGCCAGTAGTACCAGACCGGGTCCGGGCAATCAGCCCCAGCATTTT
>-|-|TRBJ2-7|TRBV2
CASSMSVAYEQYF
TGTGCCAGCAGTATGTCGGTCGCCTACGAGCAGTACTTC
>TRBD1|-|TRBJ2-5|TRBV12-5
CASGLDVGQIQETQYF
TGTGCTAGTGGACTCGACGTGGGACAGATACAAGAGACCCAGTACTTC